The T cell receptor beta chain under discussion was sequenced for a study of OX40 agonist ivuxolimab in advanced cancers. Study details: Head and neck, renal cell, melanoma or hepatocellular carcinoma were the cancers that dose-escalation patients had. At 82.7% male, the cohort had a mean age of 60 years, ranging from roughly 20 to 79. Points from the study as a whole: Antigen specificity remained undetermined for the expanded peripheral T cells.

V lost 0 bases to trimming and J lost 7 bases, with 17 bases between them. The germline gives CDR1 LGHNA, CDR2 YNFKEQ. CDR3 length: 16 amino acids. TCRdb keeps only in-frame clones here, not all; method: immunoSEQ multiplex PCR. This sample carries 59,000 or so clones, roughly 80% of them seen once, and the ten largest clones take under 4.5%. Patients were ruled out by autoimmune disease history or systemic immunosuppression. This clone has only one observation. No antigen is known for it. This sequence originates from an adult with an advanced solid tumor such as melanoma, head and neck, liver or kidney cancer. The material was CD4+ or CD8+ T cells sorted from blood, obtained in a trial of the OX40 agonist ivuxolimab. The rearrangement links TRBV4-2 to TRBJ2-3; no definite D call. CDR3 sequence: CASSQELGTTTHTQYF. The CDR3 nucleotides read TGTGCCAGCAGCCAAGAGTTAGGAACGACCACGCATACGCAGTATTTT.